The sequence of this T cell receptor (beta chain) was determined in a study of identical twins. Whole-study findings and limits: Where beta out-of-frame sequences were concerned, excess twin sharing was weaker.

V lost 2 bases to trimming and J lost 6 bases, with 20 bases between them. Per the germline V gene, CDR1 is SQVTM and CDR2 is ANQGSEA. This CDR3 has 16 residues. Healthy Caucasians supplied all donations. TCRdb processed the 5' RACE reads anew with MiXCR; each CDR3 protein has one entry. This sample has 570,000 or so distinct CDR3 sequences; just under 10% occur once, and the top ten carry around 3.2%. Ten or more counts support this clonotype. The antigen is undetermined. Another study also made use of these data, one on yellow fever vaccine responses in identical twins. As that study records: Twins reportedly had a vaccine T cell response that seemed partly convergent, partly personalized.

The material sequenced was PBMCs. The clonotype was recovered from a woman aged 18-29 years in good health. The chain uses TRBV29-1 and TRBJ2-1, with a tentative D call TRBD2 (7 bases). CDR3 nucleotides: TGCAGCGTTGAAATGCTGGGGGGGCAATCTCGCAATGAGCAGTTCTTC. It translates to CSVEMLGGQSRNEQFF.